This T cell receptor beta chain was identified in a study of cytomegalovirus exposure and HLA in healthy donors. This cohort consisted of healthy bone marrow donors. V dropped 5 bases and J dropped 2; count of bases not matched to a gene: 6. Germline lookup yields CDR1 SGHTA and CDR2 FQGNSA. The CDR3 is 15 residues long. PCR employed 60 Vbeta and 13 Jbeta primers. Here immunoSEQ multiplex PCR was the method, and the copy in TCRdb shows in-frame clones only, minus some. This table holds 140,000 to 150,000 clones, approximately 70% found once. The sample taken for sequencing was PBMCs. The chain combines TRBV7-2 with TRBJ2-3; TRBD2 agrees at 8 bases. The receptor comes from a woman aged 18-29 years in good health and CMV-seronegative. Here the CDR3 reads CASSLSGTDTDTQYF. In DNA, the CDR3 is TGTGCCAGCAGCCTTAGCGGGACCGACACAGATACGCAGTATTTT. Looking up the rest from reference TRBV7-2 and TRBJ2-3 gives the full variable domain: GAGVSQSPSNKVTEKGKDVELRCDPISGHTALYWYRQSLGQGLEFLIYFQGNSAPDKSGLPSDRFSAERTGGSVSTLTIQRTQQEDSAVYLCASSLSGTDTDTQYFGPGTRLTVL.